These T cell receptor beta chains were read from a single sample in a study of T-cell memory formation after mild COVID-19. TCRdb analysed the 5' RACE reads with MiXCR anew, one entry per CDR3 protein. The sample has approximately 400,000 distinct CDR3 sequences, about 24% seen once. Sequenced material: PBMCs or a T cell subset sorted from them (not recorded which). The receptors come from an adult woman who had mild COVID-19 (a few samples of this study predate the infection). Cell type and time point are not known. Each CDR3 is given with its conserved first and last residue. D genes are given only for firm matches. Rows may omit the clone size; those that give it use once, few, many or a size class.

abundance: .
j_gene: TRBJ2-1
v_gene: TRBV6-2/TRBV6-3
d_gene: .
CDR3aa: CASSSLDNEQFF
CDR3nt: TGTGCCAGCAGTTCCCTCGACAATGAGCAGTTCTTC

abundance: many
j_gene: TRBJ1-1
v_gene: TRBV20-1
d_gene: TRBD1
CDR3aa: CSARFAGTAINTEAFF
CDR3nt: TGCAGTGCTAGGTTTGCCGGGACAGCAATAAACACTGAAGCTTTCTTT

abundance: .
j_gene: TRBJ2-5
v_gene: TRBV19
d_gene: .
CDR3aa: CASSMPGQETQYF
CDR3nt: TGTGCCAGTAGTATGCCAGGACAAGAGACCCAGTACTTC

abundance: .
j_gene: TRBJ1-1
v_gene: TRBV4-1
d_gene: .
CDR3aa: CASSQGDLNTEAFF
CDR3nt: TGCGCCAGCAGCCAAGGGGATCTGAACACTGAAGCTTTCTTT

abundance: .
j_gene: TRBJ2-3
v_gene: TRBV4-3
d_gene: TRBD1
CDR3aa: CASSQAGTGGTDTQYF
CDR3nt: TGCGCCAGCAGCCAGGCCGGGACAGGGGGTACAGATACGCAGTATTTT

abundance: few
j_gene: TRBJ2-1
v_gene: TRBV24-1
d_gene: TRBD2
CDR3aa: CATSDPTGTSGIDEQFF
CDR3nt: TGTGCCACCAGTGATCCGACCGGGACTAGCGGGATCGATGAGCAGTTCTTC

abundance: .
j_gene: TRBJ2-7
v_gene: TRBV3-1
d_gene: .
CDR3aa: CASSQGRTPYEQYF
CDR3nt: TGTGCCAGCAGCCAAGGAAGGACACCTTACGAGCAGTACTTC

abundance: .
j_gene: TRBJ2-1
v_gene: TRBV12-3/TRBV12-4
d_gene: TRBD2
CDR3aa: CASSFDGLAGGEQFF
CDR3nt: TGTGCCAGCAGTTTCGACGGACTAGCGGGAGGGGAGCAGTTCTTC

abundance: few
j_gene: TRBJ2-7
v_gene: TRBV4-3
d_gene: TRBD1
CDR3aa: CASSQDVGQFYEQYF
CDR3nt: TGCGCCAGCAGCCAAGACGTGGGACAGTTTTACGAGCAGTACTTC

abundance: few
j_gene: TRBJ2-7
v_gene: TRBV12-3/TRBV12-4
d_gene: .
CDR3aa: CASSSDRGLQYF
CDR3nt: TGTGCCAGCAGCTCCGACCGAGGCCTCCAGTACTTC

abundance: .
j_gene: TRBJ2-1
v_gene: TRBV10-3
d_gene: TRBD2
CDR3aa: CAISDPGGPYNEQFF
CDR3nt: TGTGCCATCAGTGACCCGGGGGGGCCTTACAATGAGCAGTTCTTC

abundance: .
j_gene: TRBJ2-3
v_gene: TRBV20-1
d_gene: .
CDR3aa: CSASGSADTQYF
CDR3nt: TGCAGTGCTAGCGGGAGTGCAGATACGCAGTATTTT

abundance: few
j_gene: TRBJ1-5
v_gene: TRBV7-2
d_gene: TRBD1
CDR3aa: CASSPGGQGSNQPQHF
CDR3nt: TGTGCCAGCAGCCCCGGGGGACAGGGATCGAATCAGCCCCAGCATTTT

abundance: .
j_gene: TRBJ1-2
v_gene: TRBV3-1
d_gene: .
CDR3aa: CASSPRVLGVGYGYTF
CDR3nt: TGTGCCAGCAGCCCAAGAGTACTGGGGGTGGGATATGGCTACACCTTC

abundance: .
j_gene: TRBJ1-5
v_gene: TRBV7-8
d_gene: .
CDR3aa: CASSLAIYGALNQPQHF
CDR3nt: TGTGCCAGCAGCTTAGCGATATATGGGGCCCTAAATCAGCCCCAGCATTTT

abundance: few
j_gene: TRBJ2-7
v_gene: TRBV6-5
d_gene: .
CDR3aa: CASRQPNSPYEQYF
CDR3nt: TGTGCCAGCAGGCAACCGAACAGTCCCTACGAGCAGTACTTC

abundance: .
j_gene: TRBJ2-7
v_gene: TRBV4-2
d_gene: .
CDR3aa: CASSQDRGEGHNEQYF
CDR3nt: TGTGCCAGCAGCCAAGATAGGGGGGAGGGCCACAACGAGCAGTACTTC

abundance: .
j_gene: TRBJ2-7
v_gene: TRBV6-5
d_gene: .
CDR3aa: CASSFGLGQGRAEQYF
CDR3nt: TGTGCCAGCAGTTTTGGGCTGGGGCAGGGGAGGGCCGAGCAGTACTTC

abundance: .
j_gene: TRBJ2-2
v_gene: TRBV7-6
d_gene: TRBD2
CDR3aa: CASSLRSRLAANTGELFF
CDR3nt: TGTGCCAGCAGCTTACGTTCCCGACTAGCGGCCAACACCGGGGAGCTGTTTTTT

abundance: few
j_gene: TRBJ2-1
v_gene: TRBV6-2/TRBV6-3
d_gene: TRBD2
CDR3aa: CASMGPGLADNEQFF
CDR3nt: TGTGCCAGCATGGGCCCGGGACTAGCGGACAATGAGCAGTTCTTC

abundance: .
j_gene: TRBJ1-2
v_gene: TRBV7-6
d_gene: .
CDR3aa: CASSLAGGPNYGYTF
CDR3nt: TGTGCCAGCAGCTTAGCGGGAGGCCCTAACTATGGCTACACCTTC

abundance: .
j_gene: TRBJ2-1
v_gene: TRBV2
d_gene: TRBD1
CDR3aa: CASILGQLSYNEQFF
CDR3nt: TGTGCCAGCATCCTGGGACAGCTCTCCTACAATGAGCAGTTCTTC

abundance: few
j_gene: TRBJ2-5
v_gene: TRBV5-4
d_gene: TRBD1
CDR3aa: CASSPGQGWFETQYF
CDR3nt: TGTGCCAGCAGCCCCGGACAGGGGTGGTTTGAGACCCAGTACTTC

abundance: .
j_gene: TRBJ1-5
v_gene: TRBV12-3/TRBV12-4
d_gene: TRBD1
CDR3aa: CASSFRDSPNQPQHF
CDR3nt: TGTGCCAGCAGTTTCCGGGACAGTCCAAATCAGCCCCAGCATTTT

abundance: .
j_gene: TRBJ2-3
v_gene: TRBV5-1
d_gene: .
CDR3aa: CASSAAYTQYF
CDR3nt: TGCGCCAGCAGCGCCGCGTATACGCAGTATTTT

abundance: few
j_gene: TRBJ2-7
v_gene: TRBV5-1
d_gene: .
CDR3aa: CASSLAGQDTYEQYF
CDR3nt: TGCGCCAGCAGCTTGGCCGGGCAGGATACCTACGAGCAGTACTTC

abundance: .
j_gene: TRBJ2-3
v_gene: TRBV9
d_gene: TRBD2
CDR3aa: CASSNPTSGYPTDTQYF
CDR3nt: TGTGCCAGCAGCAACCCGACTAGCGGGTACCCCACAGATACGCAGTATTTT

abundance: .
j_gene: TRBJ2-7
v_gene: TRBV5-5
d_gene: .
CDR3aa: CASSLDISYEQYF
CDR3nt: TGTGCCAGCAGCTTGGACATCTCCTACGAGCAGTACTTC

abundance: few
j_gene: TRBJ1-1
v_gene: TRBV5-1
d_gene: TRBD1
CDR3aa: CASSLTTGTGNTEAFF
CDR3nt: TGCGCCAGCAGCTTGACAACCGGGACAGGGAACACTGAAGCTTTCTTT

abundance: .
j_gene: TRBJ1-2
v_gene: TRBV3-1
d_gene: .
CDR3aa: CASSLGDSGILYHGYTF
CDR3nt: TGTGCCAGCAGCCTAGGGGATTCCGGAATATTGTACCATGGCTACACCTTC

abundance: .
j_gene: TRBJ2-7
v_gene: TRBV7-9
d_gene: .
CDR3aa: CASSPVGLSYEQYF
CDR3nt: TGTGCCAGCAGCCCGGTCGGCCTCTCCTACGAGCAGTACTTC

abundance: .
j_gene: TRBJ2-1
v_gene: TRBV5-1
d_gene: TRBD2
CDR3aa: CASRVAGESYNEQFF
CDR3nt: TGCGCCAGCAGGGTAGCGGGGGAGTCCTACAATGAGCAGTTCTTC

abundance: .
j_gene: TRBJ2-1
v_gene: TRBV7-2
d_gene: TRBD2
CDR3aa: CASSRTSGRVSYNEQFF
CDR3nt: TGTGCCAGCAGCCGGACTAGCGGGAGGGTGTCCTACAATGAGCAGTTCTTC

abundance: .
j_gene: TRBJ1-2
v_gene: TRBV5-1
d_gene: .
CDR3aa: CASSAGHTEDFGYTF
CDR3nt: TGCGCCAGCAGCGCGGGACATACCGAGGATTTTGGCTACACCTTC

abundance: few
j_gene: TRBJ2-2
v_gene: TRBV5-1
d_gene: .
CDR3aa: CASVGTVNTGELFF
CDR3nt: TGCGCCAGCGTTGGGACGGTGAACACCGGGGAGCTGTTTTTT

abundance: .
j_gene: TRBJ1-3
v_gene: TRBV18
d_gene: .
CDR3aa: CASSPPSTSSGNTIYF
CDR3nt: TGTGCCAGCTCACCACCGAGTACGAGCTCTGGAAACACCATATATTTT

abundance: .
j_gene: TRBJ2-1
v_gene: TRBV6-5
d_gene: .
CDR3aa: CASRLRTWGAYNEQFF
CDR3nt: TGTGCCAGCAGACTTAGGACATGGGGGGCCTACAATGAGCAGTTCTTC

abundance: few
j_gene: TRBJ2-2
v_gene: TRBV6-6
d_gene: .
CDR3aa: CASMSEGAGELFF
CDR3nt: TGTGCCAGCATGTCTGAGGGTGCCGGGGAGCTGTTTTTT

abundance: few
j_gene: TRBJ2-5
v_gene: TRBV18
d_gene: .
CDR3aa: CASSPGREQETQYF
CDR3nt: TGTGCCAGCTCACCAGGCAGGGAACAAGAGACCCAGTACTTC

abundance: few
j_gene: TRBJ2-3
v_gene: TRBV18
d_gene: .
CDR3aa: CASSPWQERDTQYF
CDR3nt: TGTGCCAGCTCACCCTGGCAGGAGAGGGATACGCAGTATTTT

abundance: .
j_gene: TRBJ2-5
v_gene: TRBV7-2
d_gene: TRBD1
CDR3aa: CASSLGGRGRETQYF
CDR3nt: TGTGCCAGCAGCTTAGGGGGCAGGGGGCGAGAGACCCAGTACTTC

abundance: .
j_gene: TRBJ2-7
v_gene: TRBV6-2/TRBV6-3
d_gene: .
CDR3aa: CASSWSGGAYEQYF
CDR3nt: TGTGCCAGCAGTTGGTCTGGAGGGGCCTACGAGCAGTACTTC

abundance: few
j_gene: TRBJ1-1
v_gene: TRBV3-1
d_gene: TRBD1
CDR3aa: CASSQGGQIRTEAFF
CDR3nt: TGTGCCAGCAGCCAAGGGGGACAGATCCGGACTGAAGCTTTCTTT

abundance: few
j_gene: TRBJ2-1
v_gene: TRBV2
d_gene: .
CDR3aa: CASSDRPTQFF
CDR3nt: TGTGCCAGCAGTGATAGACCCACCCAGTTCTTC

abundance: .
j_gene: TRBJ2-7
v_gene: TRBV7-6
d_gene: TRBD2
CDR3aa: CASSPSTSRKSSYEQYF
CDR3nt: TGTGCCAGCAGCCCCTCGACTAGCCGTAAGAGCTCCTACGAGCAGTACTTC

abundance: few
j_gene: TRBJ2-2
v_gene: TRBV30
d_gene: .
CDR3aa: CAWSVYRVHTGELFF
CDR3nt: TGTGCCTGGAGTGTTTACAGGGTACACACCGGGGAGCTGTTTTTT

abundance: .
j_gene: TRBJ2-1
v_gene: TRBV7-9
d_gene: .
CDR3aa: CASRSGTGASYNEQFF
CDR3nt: TGTGCCAGCAGGTCGGGGACGGGAGCGTCCTACAATGAGCAGTTCTTC

abundance: few
j_gene: TRBJ1-1
v_gene: TRBV29-1
d_gene: TRBD1
CDR3aa: CSAKIQGARTEAFF
CDR3nt: TGCAGCGCTAAGATACAGGGGGCAAGGACTGAAGCTTTCTTT

abundance: .
j_gene: TRBJ2-1
v_gene: TRBV7-9
d_gene: .
CDR3aa: CASSSRALGITEQFF
CDR3nt: TGTGCCAGCAGCTCCAGGGCCCTAGGAATTACCGAGCAGTTCTTC

abundance: .
j_gene: TRBJ1-1
v_gene: TRBV20-1
d_gene: .
CDR3aa: CSARPLIDSLEAFF
CDR3nt: TGCAGTGCTAGACCCCTAATTGACAGCCTTGAAGCTTTCTTT

abundance: .
j_gene: TRBJ1-5
v_gene: TRBV20-1
d_gene: .
CDR3aa: CSARGQYNQPQHF
CDR3nt: TGCAGTGCTAGAGGACAGTACAATCAGCCCCAGCATTTT

abundance: .
j_gene: TRBJ1-2
v_gene: TRBV6-2/TRBV6-3
d_gene: TRBD1
CDR3aa: CASSSQGATYGYTF
CDR3nt: TGTGCCAGCAGCTCACAGGGGGCGACATATGGCTACACCTTC

abundance: .
j_gene: TRBJ2-1
v_gene: TRBV7-9
d_gene: TRBD2
CDR3aa: CASSSPREAGSTYNEQFF
CDR3nt: TGTGCCAGCAGCTCCCCCCGGGAGGCAGGGAGCACCTACAATGAGCAGTTCTTC

abundance: .
j_gene: TRBJ2-2
v_gene: TRBV5-1
d_gene: TRBD2
CDR3aa: CASSWGGRAPGELFF
CDR3nt: TGCGCCAGCAGCTGGGGCGGGAGGGCCCCCGGGGAGCTGTTTTTT

abundance: few
j_gene: TRBJ2-2
v_gene: TRBV15
d_gene: TRBD2
CDR3aa: CATRTGLGTGELFF
CDR3nt: TGTGCCACCAGAACGGGACTAGGCACCGGGGAGCTGTTTTTT

abundance: few
j_gene: TRBJ2-7
v_gene: TRBV7-9
d_gene: .
CDR3aa: CASSSPGTGWIEQYF
CDR3nt: TGTGCCAGCAGCTCCCCCGGGACGGGTTGGATCGAGCAGTACTTC

abundance: .
j_gene: TRBJ2-3
v_gene: TRBV5-5
d_gene: TRBD1
CDR3aa: CASSDGTARNTDTQYF
CDR3nt: TGTGCCAGCAGCGACGGGACAGCCAGAAACACAGATACGCAGTATTTT

abundance: few
j_gene: TRBJ1-1
v_gene: TRBV18
d_gene: .
CDR3aa: CASSPDSVATEAFF
CDR3nt: TGTGCCAGCTCACCCGACAGTGTGGCCACTGAAGCTTTCTTT

abundance: few
j_gene: TRBJ2-5
v_gene: TRBV7-6
d_gene: .
CDR3aa: CASSLDWTSQYF
CDR3nt: TGTGCCAGCAGCTTAGATTGGACTTCGCAGTACTTC

abundance: .
j_gene: TRBJ2-3
v_gene: TRBV3-1
d_gene: .
CDR3aa: CASSLRDIKTSTDTQYF
CDR3nt: TGTGCCAGCAGCCTCCGGGACATCAAAACTAGCACAGATACGCAGTATTTT